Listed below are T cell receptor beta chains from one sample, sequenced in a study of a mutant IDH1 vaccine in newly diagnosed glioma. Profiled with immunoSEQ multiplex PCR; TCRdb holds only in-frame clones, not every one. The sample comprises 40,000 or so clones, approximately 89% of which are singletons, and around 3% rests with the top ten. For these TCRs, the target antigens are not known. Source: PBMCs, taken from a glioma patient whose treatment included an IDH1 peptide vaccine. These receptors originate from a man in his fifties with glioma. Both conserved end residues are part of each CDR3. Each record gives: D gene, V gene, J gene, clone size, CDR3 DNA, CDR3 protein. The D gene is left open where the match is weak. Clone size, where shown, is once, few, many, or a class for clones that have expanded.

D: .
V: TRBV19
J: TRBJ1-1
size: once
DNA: TGTGCCAGTAGTATGTGGACCCCGATCTTGAACACTGAAGCTTTCTTT
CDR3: CASSMWTPILNTEAFF

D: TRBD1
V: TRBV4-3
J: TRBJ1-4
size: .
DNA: TGCGCCAGCAGCCAATTGCAGGGGGCAGGGGAAAAACTGTTTTTT
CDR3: CASSQLQGAGEKLFF

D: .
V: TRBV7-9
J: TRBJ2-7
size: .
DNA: TGTGCCAGCAGCGAAAGCTCCTACGAGCAGTACTTC
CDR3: CASSESSYEQYF

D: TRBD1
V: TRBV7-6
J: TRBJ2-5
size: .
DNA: TGTGCCAGCAGCCCAGTGGACAGGGAGGTCTGGGAGACCCAGTACTTC
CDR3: CASSPVDREVWETQYF

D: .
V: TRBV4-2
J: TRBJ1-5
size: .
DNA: TGTGCCAGCAGCCAAGATGGGCGGAGGGCTCAGCCCCAGCATTTT
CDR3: CASSQDGRRAQPQHF

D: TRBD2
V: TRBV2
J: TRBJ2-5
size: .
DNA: TGTGCCAGCAGTGAAGCGCTTCTAGCGGGAGGGCTTCGGGAGACCCAGTACTTC
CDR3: CASSEALLAGGLRETQYF

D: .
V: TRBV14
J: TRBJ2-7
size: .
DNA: TGTGCCAGCAGCCCGGATGGCTACGAGCAGTACTTC
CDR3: CASSPDGYEQYF

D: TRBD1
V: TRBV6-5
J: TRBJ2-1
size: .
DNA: TGTGCCAGCAGCCCTTCGGGACAGGGGAACAATGAGCAGTTCTTC
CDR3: CASSPSGQGNNEQFF

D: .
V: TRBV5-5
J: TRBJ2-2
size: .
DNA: TGTGCCAGCGTTGGCCTATTGAACACCGGGGAGCTGTTTTTT
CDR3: CASVGLLNTGELFF

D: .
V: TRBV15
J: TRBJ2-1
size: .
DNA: TGTGCCACCAGCAGAGATCTCGGTCCGACGGACAATGAGCAGTTCTTC
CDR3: CATSRDLGPTDNEQFF

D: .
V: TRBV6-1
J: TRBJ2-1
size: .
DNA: TGTGCCAGCAGTGAATGGGACCAAAGAGGTTATGAGCAGTTCTTC
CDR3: CASSEWDQRGYEQFF

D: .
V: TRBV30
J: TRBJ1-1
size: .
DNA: TGTGCCTGGAGTGTAGACGTGAACACTGAAGCTTTCTTT
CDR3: CAWSVDVNTEAFF

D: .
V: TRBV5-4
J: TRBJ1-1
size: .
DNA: TGTGCCAGCAGAACACCTAACACTGAAGCTTTCTTT
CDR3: CASRTPNTEAFF

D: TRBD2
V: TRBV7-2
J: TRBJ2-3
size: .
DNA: TGTGCCAGCACCCCTAATGGAAAGCGGGGGCACAGCACAGATACGCAGTATTTT
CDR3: CASTPNGKRGHSTDTQYF

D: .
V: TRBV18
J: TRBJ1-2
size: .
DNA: TGTGCCAGCTCACCTTCGGGAGGGGATGGCTACACCTTC
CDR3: CASSPSGGDGYTF

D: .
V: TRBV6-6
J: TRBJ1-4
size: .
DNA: TGTGCCAGCAGTTATAGGAGGAGTCCAGAAAAACTGTTTTTT
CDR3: CASSYRRSPEKLFF